Each of the 28 T cell receptor beta chains below was sequenced from the same sample in a study of T cell responses to AZD1222 COVID-19 vaccine (dated by TCRdb to the early 2020s). The time point label here, explained by the study, means: about 28 days (+/-7) after the second vaccine dose. Libraries came from the immunoSEQ multiplex PCR assay. TCRdb took over this immuneACCESS table, retaining in-frame rearrangements with V and J assigned. Such tables are incomplete; in checked studies, under half of the missing clones stem from an unresolved V gene, and the remainder is unexplained. In this sample the table shows tens of thousands of clones, 87% of which occur a single time. The ten top clones hold around 20% of the sample. The starting material was peripheral blood, obtained 28 days after the second AZD1222 dose. These receptors all stem from an adult who received the AZD1222 COVID-19 vaccine.

This clone turned up a few times. Other DNA sequences of this sample code for an identical CDR3. The chain links TRBV5-1 to TRBJ1-5; D not certain. The germline gives CDR1 SGHRS, CDR2 YFSETQ. The CDR3 runs 15 residues. V dropped 0 bases and J dropped 1 base, with 8 bases sitting between them. This CDR3 reads CASSLGDTSNQPQHF. The CDR3 region has the DNA TGCGCCAGCAGCTTGGGAGACACAAGCAATCAGCCCCAGCATTTT. The full variable domain, completed using reference TRBV5-1 and TRBJ1-5, is KAGVTQTPRYLIKTRGQQVTLSCSPISGHRSVSWYQQTPGQGLQFLFEYFSETQRNKGNFPGRFSGRQFSNSRSEMNVSTLELGDSALYLCASSLGDTSNQPQHFGDGTRLSIL.

The chain has TRBV3-1 (or the pseudogene TRBV3-2) and TRBJ1-5; D not certain. The CDR3 runs to 15 residues. The germline V gene has CDR1 LGHDT and CDR2 YNNKEL (reference sequence). Trimming removed 2 bases from V and 7 bases from J, with 15 bases in between. The CDR3, as DNA: TGTGCCAGCAGCCAATACAGAGCAGCGGGGCAGCCCCAGCATTTT. Protein product: CASSQYRAAGQPQHF.

The V and J genes are TRBV30 and TRBJ1-3; D unresolved. Trimming left V 4 bases short and J 0 bases short, with 7 bases between. This CDR3 has 13 residues. Looked up from germline, CDR1 is GTSNPN and CDR2 is SVGIG (reference sequence). The CDR3 reads CAWITGSGNTIYF. CDR3 bases: TGTGCCTGGATTACGGGCTCTGGAAACACCATATATTTT.

V and J are TRBV20-1 and TRBJ1-4; D remains unclear. The CDR3 is 9 residues long. V dropped 7 bases and J dropped 7 bases, with 4 bases sitting between them. CDR1 is DFQATT, CDR2 SNEGSKA, per germline (reference sequence). For the CDR3, the DNA is TGCAGTGAAAGTGAAAAACTGTTTTTT. As protein: CSESEKLFF.

V is TRBV7-9 and J is TRBJ2-3; 11 bases agree with TRBD2. Germline V gives CDR1 SEHNR, CDR2 FQNEAQ (reference sequence). The CDR3 consists of 15 residues. V lost 1 base and J lost 7; bases outside the gene matches: 4. The CDR3 coding sequence is TGTGCCAGCAGCTTAGTACTAGCGGGGGCGTATACGCAGTATTTT. It yields the protein CASSLVLAGAYTQYF.

This chain links TRBV7-2 with TRBJ1-3; the D gene is possibly TRBD1 (5 bases). With 2 bases removed from V and 0 bases from J, the gap between germline ends came to 17 bases. The V gene's germline CDR1 is SGHTA and CDR2 FQGNSA. This CDR3 is 18 amino acids long. The CDR3 loop reads CASSLIAGSYSSGNTIYF. The CDR3 coding sequence is TGTGCCAGCAGCTTAATAGCAGGGTCCTACAGCTCTGGAAACACCATATATTTT. The whole variable domain, remainder taken from reference TRBV7-2 and TRBJ1-3, is GAGVSQSPSNKVTEKGKDVELRCDPISGHTALYWYRQSLGQGLEFLIYFQGNSAPDKSGLPSDRFSAERTGGSVSTLTIQRTQQEDSAVYLCASSLIAGSYSSGNTIYFGEGSWLTVV.

The chain's CDR3 is CASGRPTGLGTEAFF. CDR3 nucleotide sequence: TGTGCTAGTGGTCGACCGACAGGGCTCGGCACTGAAGCTTTCTTT. The gene calls are TRBV12-5 and TRBJ1-1, with 7 positions matching TRBD1. CDR1 is LGHNT, CDR2 FRNRAP, per germline. The CDR3 loop spans 15 amino acids. J was trimmed by 4 bases and V by 5 bases; bases with no gene match: 10.

CDR3 nucleotide sequence: TGTGCCAGCAGCGAGGGACAGGGAGGCAATCAGCCCCAGCATTTT. As protein: CASSEGQGGNQPQHF. The chain combines TRBV5-4 with TRBJ1-5; 9 bases align to TRBD1. CDR3 length: 15 residues. Germline V lookup: CDR1 SGHNT, CDR2 YYREEE (reference sequence). Trimming at V came to 4 bases and at J to 2 bases, leaving 4 bases not matched to a gene.

The CDR3 bases are TGTGCCAGTCTAGCGGGGGGGATGACCGGGGAGCTGTTTTTT. Protein: CASLAGGMTGELFF. The chain couples TRBV19 to TRBJ2-2; 12 bases align to TRBD2. Germline assignment: CDR1 LNHDA and CDR2 SQIVND (reference sequence). The V segment lost 8 bases and the J segment 5 bases; nucleotides outside the gene matches: 3. The CDR3 runs 14 residues. Combining the CDR3 with reference TRBV19 and TRBJ2-2 gives the whole variable domain DGGITQSPKYLFRKEGQNVTLSCEQNLNHDAMYWYRQDPGQGLRLIYYSQIVNDFQKGDIAEGYSVSREKKESFPLTVTSAQKNPTAFYLCASLAGGMTGELFFGEGSRLTVL.

V gene TRBV13 combines with J gene TRBJ1-3; 8 bases match TRBD1. This CDR3 contains 15 residues. CDR1 is PRHDT and CDR2 is FYEKMQ in the germline V gene (reference sequence). V lost 6 bases to trimming and J lost 0 bases; unmatched junction nucleotides: 4. CDR3 in DNA: TGTGCCAGCAGACTTGGACAGGGCTCTGGAAACACCATATATTTT. Translating it yields CASRLGQGSGNTIYF.

The chain uses TRBV5-1 and TRBJ2-3; maybe TRBD1 (6 bases). The CDR3 is 14 residues long. Germline lookup yields CDR1 SGHRS and CDR2 YFSETQ. V lost 0 bases to trimming and J lost 2 bases, with 7 bases between them. CDR3 nucleotides: TGCGCCAGCAGCTTGGGACAGGTCACAGATACGCAGTATTTT. Protein: CASSLGQVTDTQYF. Looking up the rest from reference TRBV5-1 and TRBJ2-3 gives the full variable domain: KAGVTQTPRYLIKTRGQQVTLSCSPISGHRSVSWYQQTPGQGLQFLFEYFSETQRNKGNFPGRFSGRQFSNSRSEMNVSTLELGDSALYLCASSLGQVTDTQYFGPGTRLTVL.

This rearrangement joins TRBV19 to TRBJ1-5; unclear D gene. Germline V gene sequence: CDR1 LNHDA, CDR2 SQIVND (reference sequence). V was pared by 3 bases and J by 5 bases, with 8 bases between. The CDR3 has 13 residues. For the CDR3, the DNA is TGTGCCAGTAGTATCGATTTCGATCAGCCCCAGCATTTT. It is translated as CASSIDFDQPQHF.

The chain couples TRBV6-1 to TRBJ2-5, with 7 bases aligning to TRBD2. After removal of 1 base from V and 1 base from J, the junction contained 6 bases not matched to a gene. CDR3 length: 16 residues. Germline V gene data show CDR1 as MNHNS and CDR2 as SASEGT. In DNA, the CDR3 is TGTGCCAGCAGTGAAGGGGAGGGCACATTCCAAGAGACCCAGTACTTC. It is translated as CASSEGEGTFQETQYF.

The table lists this clone with a few counts. The V call is TRBV2, the J call TRBJ2-7; 13 bases agree with TRBD2. The CDR3 loop spans 12 amino acids. Germline CDR1 SNHLY, CDR2 FYNNEI. The V gene end was trimmed by 9 bases and the J gene end by 9 bases; junction bases not matched to a gene: 5. Here the CDR3 reads CARAGTSGVQYF. CDR3 DNA sequence: TGTGCCAGGGCCGGGACTAGCGGGGTGCAGTACTTC.

The V and J genes are TRBV20-1 and TRBJ2-5; D gene uncertain. Germline CDR1 and CDR2: DFQATT and SNEGSKA (reference sequence). The CDR3 is 11 amino acids. Trimming left V 6 bases short and J 5 bases short, with 10 bases between. The CDR3 DNA reads as TGCAGTGCCATAGGTGGGGAGACCCAGTACTTC. Its translation: CSAIGGETQYF.

The CDR3 spells CASSLAGTKNTEAFF. The CDR3 region has the DNA TGTGCCAGCAGCTTAGCGGGGACCAAGAACACTGAAGCTTTCTTT. The chain joins TRBV7-2 to TRBJ1-1; tentative D call: TRBD1 (5 bases). The CDR3 runs to 15 residues. Trimming took 0 bases from V and 1 from J, leaving 9 bases between them. Germline CDR1 and CDR2: SGHTA and FQGNSA.

The gene calls are TRBV5-5 and TRBJ1-2, with D tentatively TRBD1 (6 bases). Germline loops: CDR1 SGHKS, CDR2 YYEKEE (reference sequence). The CDR3 loop spans 14 amino acids. Trimming stripped 0 bases from V and 8 bases from J, with 14 bases between. Here the CDR3 reads CASSLEQGRSGYTF. The CDR3 bases are TGTGCCAGCAGCTTGGAGCAGGGGCGAAGCGGCTACACCTTC.

The chain is built from TRBV27 and TRBJ2-7; possible D gene TRBD2, 7 bases. Germline CDR1 reads MNHEY; CDR2 reads SMNVEV (reference sequence). This CDR3 spans 15 amino acids. Deletions cut 3 bases from V and 0 bases from J, with 12 bases between. The DNA of the CDR3 is TGTGCCAGCAGTTTGAGGGGGGGAAGCTCCTACGAGCAGTACTTC. Translated, it gives CASSLRGGSSYEQYF.

Details on this clone: Other DNA sequences of this sample code for an identical CDR3. The chain links TRBV6-4 to TRBJ2-3; 10 bases align to TRBD1. Germline loops: CDR1 MRHNA, CDR2 SNTAGT. This CDR3 is built from 15 residues. Trimming removed 0 bases from V and 4 bases from J; junction bases left unmatched: 1. The DNA of the CDR3 is TGTGCCAGCAGTGACTCGACAGGGGGCGCAGATACGCAGTATTTT. Residues: CASSDSTGGADTQYF.

Relative to its sample, this clone is large. The V call is TRBV4-2, the J call TRBJ1-2; weak D call: TRBD1 (5 bases). Looked up from germline, CDR1 is LGHNA and CDR2 is YNFKEQ. The ends were cut back, 0 bases at V and 6 bases at J, with 17 bases in the middle. The CDR3 runs 16 residues. This CDR3 is CASSQDWGGSGDGYTF. CDR3 DNA: TGTGCCAGCAGCCAAGATTGGGGCGGAAGTGGGGATGGCTACACCTTC.

V usage is TRBV11-2 and J usage is TRBJ1-6; 10 positions match TRBD1. V shed 5 bases and J 5 bases; nucleotides not matched to a gene: 3. The germline V gene has CDR1 SGHAT and CDR2 FQNNGV. The CDR3 spans 15 residues. The DNA of the CDR3 is TGTGCCAGCAGCCTTGGGACAGGGGATAATTCACCCCTCCACTTT. Amino acid sequence: CASSLGTGDNSPLHF.

This sequence joins TRBV9 and TRBJ2-7; D is perhaps TRBD2 (6 bases). The CDR3 consists of 13 residues. The V and J ends lost 6 bases and 2 bases respectively, with 12 bases between them. Germline CDR1 reads SGDLS; CDR2 reads YYNGEE. The CDR3 DNA follows: TGTGCCAGCAATGGAGGGTCGACCTACGAGCAGTACTTC. Encoded protein: CASNGGSTYEQYF.

J is TRBJ1-2 and V is TRBV2, with D uncertain. V was pared by 1 base and J by 4 bases, with 13 bases between. Germline V gives CDR1 SNHLY, CDR2 FYNNEI. CDR3 length: 15 amino acids. CDR3 sequence reads: CASSEDPARSYGYTF. The CDR3 nucleotides read TGTGCCAGCAGTGAAGACCCAGCGCGAAGCTATGGCTACACCTTC.

The chain links TRBV9 to TRBJ2-1, with D maybe TRBD2 (6 bases). The CDR3 is 16 amino acids. Germline V gene sequence: CDR1 SGDLS, CDR2 YYNGEE. Trimming cost V 4 bases and J 10 bases, with 24 bases left between them. CDR3 in DNA: TGTGCCAGCAGCCCCCGGTTAGGGCGGGGTGGCCTGGAGCAGTTCTTC. Translating it yields CASSPRLGRGGLEQFF.

The V gene is TRBV19, the J gene TRBJ2-7, with D perhaps matching TRBD1 or TRBD2 (5 bases each). Trimming took off 3 bases at V and 4 bases at J, with 16 bases between the two ends. This CDR3 contains 15 residues. Germline loops: CDR1 LNHDA, CDR2 SQIVND (reference sequence). CDR3 bases: TGTGCCAGTAGTATTCGACAAGCCGAGGGGTACGAGCAGTACTTC. Translating gives CASSIRQAEGYEQYF.

The J gene is TRBJ1-2, the V gene TRBV6-1; D may be TRBD1 (5 bases). Germline V gene lookup returns CDR1 MNHNS and CDR2 SASEGT. Trimming removed 0 bases from V and 4 bases from J, with 15 bases in between. This CDR3 contains 16 residues. The CDR3 DNA sequence: TGTGCCAGCAGTGAAGCGCTTGGGGCAGCCGGCTATGGCTACACCTTC. Encoded protein: CASSEALGAAGYGYTF.

A remark on this clone: Its ends do not fully match the called genes, so a read error is possible. The chain joins TRBV7-7 to TRBJ2-2; D might be TRBD1 or TRBD2, each matching 7 bases. The germline V gene has CDR1 SSHAT and CDR2 FNYEAQ (reference sequence). This CDR3 is built from 16 residues. The CDR3 sequence is CASSSGTAGMKGELFF. The CDR3 DNA reads TGTGCTAGCAGCTCGGGGACAGCGGGAATGAAGGGGGAGCTGTTTTTT.

A word on this clone: In the same sample, other DNA sequences code for this CDR3. This chain links TRBV9 with TRBJ1-2; D remains unclear. Germline lookup yields CDR1 SGDLS and CDR2 YYNGEE. The CDR3 contains 10 residues. V was shortened by 3 bases and J by 5 bases, with 2 bases between the two germline ends. The CDR3 DNA sequence: TGTGCCAGCAGCGGTTATGGCTACACCTTC. This translates into CASSGYGYTF.